The sample holds a few counts of the clone carrying this TCR beta chain. The antigen is undetermined. Template switching added a universal primer site, and cDNA bore unique molecular identifiers. TCRdb ran MiXCR on the 5' RACE reads and lists one entry per CDR3 protein. The table has about 1.7 million distinct CDR3 sequences, less than 35% seen once. This sample is drawn from a study of identical twins. General study points: Memory repertoires showed no such pattern, whereas abundant cord blood beta clonotypes carried fewer insertions.

The specimen sequenced was cord blood. The origin of this receptor is a newborn girl in good health.

The CDR3 sequence is CSARDHGLAGGPSSYNEQFF. In nucleotides, the CDR3 is TGCAGTGCTAGAGATCACGGGCTAGCGGGGGGGCCCAGCTCCTACAATGAGCAGTTCTTC. The rearrangement joins TRBV20-1 to TRBJ2-1; 12 bases fit TRBD2. After removal of 0 bases from V and 0 bases from J, the junction contained 12 bases not matched to a gene. The CDR3 is 20 amino acids. Germline V gene lookup returns CDR1 DFQATT and CDR2 SNEGSKA (reference sequence).